This section outlines one TCR beta chain sequence together with its context. Its antigen is unknown. Triplicate sorting captured roughly 300,000 cells each from every CD8+ T cell subset. The data were taken from a study of CXCR3-negative and CXCR3-positive naive CD8 T cells. Study observations and caveats: Compared with CXCR3-negative naive cells, CXCR3-positive naive cells showed more hydrophobic TRB CDR3s. Memory CD8+ cells showed much lower diversity, while both naive subsets were comparably high.

Researchers prepared the TRB cDNA libraries using 5' RACE with UMI labels. Each CDR3 protein gets one entry in TCRdb, which reprocessed the 5' RACE reads and gives no DNA. The sample has about 26,000 distinct CDR3 sequences, and its top ten clones hold roughly 2.8%. The CDR3 totals 17 residues. From germline, CDR1 is SGHTA and CDR2 FQGTGA. The sample taken for sequencing was naive CXCR3- CD8+ T cells from blood. Described subset: CD45RO-CCR7+CD27+CD95- naive CD8+ T cells lacking CXCR3 (TNR3-). The chain joins TRBV7-3 to TRBJ1-2; the D call of TRBD1 rests on TCRdb alone, since no DNA is present to check it. The TCR was taken from a human donor in good health. Some clones in this sample may be carry-over from other donors' samples. CDR3 region: CASSLGRGSRGQAGYTF.